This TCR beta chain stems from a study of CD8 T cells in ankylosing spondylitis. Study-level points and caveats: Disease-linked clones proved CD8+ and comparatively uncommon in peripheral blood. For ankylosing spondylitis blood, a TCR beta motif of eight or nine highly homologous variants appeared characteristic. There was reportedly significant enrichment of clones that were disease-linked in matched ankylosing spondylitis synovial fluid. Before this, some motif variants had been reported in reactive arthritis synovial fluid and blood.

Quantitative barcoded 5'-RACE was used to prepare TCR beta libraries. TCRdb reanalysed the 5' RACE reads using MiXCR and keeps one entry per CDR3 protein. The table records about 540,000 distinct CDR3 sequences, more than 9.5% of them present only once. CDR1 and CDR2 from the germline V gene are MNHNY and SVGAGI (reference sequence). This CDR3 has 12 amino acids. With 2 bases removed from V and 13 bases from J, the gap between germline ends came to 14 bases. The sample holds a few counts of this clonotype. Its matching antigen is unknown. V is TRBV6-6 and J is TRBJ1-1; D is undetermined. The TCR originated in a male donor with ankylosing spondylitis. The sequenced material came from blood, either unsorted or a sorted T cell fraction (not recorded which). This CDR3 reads CASSYKLRVCFF. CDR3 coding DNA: TGTGCCAGCAGTTACAAGCTCAGAGTCTGTTTCTTT.